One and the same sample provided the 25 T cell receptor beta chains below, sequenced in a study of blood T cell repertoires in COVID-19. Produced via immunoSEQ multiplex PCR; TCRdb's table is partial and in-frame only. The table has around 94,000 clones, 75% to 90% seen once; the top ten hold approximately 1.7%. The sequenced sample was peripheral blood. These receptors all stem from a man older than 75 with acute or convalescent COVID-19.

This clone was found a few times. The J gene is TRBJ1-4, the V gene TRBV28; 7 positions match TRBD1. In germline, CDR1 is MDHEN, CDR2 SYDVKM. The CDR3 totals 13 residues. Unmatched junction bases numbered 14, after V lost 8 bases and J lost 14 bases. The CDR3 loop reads CASGRTGANSLFF. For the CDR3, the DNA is TGTGCCAGCGGACGGACAGGAGCGAATAGTCTGTTTTTT.

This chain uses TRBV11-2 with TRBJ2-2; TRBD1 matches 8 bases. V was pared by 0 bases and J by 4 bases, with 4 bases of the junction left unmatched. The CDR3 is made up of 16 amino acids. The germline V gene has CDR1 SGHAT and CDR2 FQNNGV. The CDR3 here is CASSLDQGAVTGELFF. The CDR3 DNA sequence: TGTGCCAGCAGCTTAGACCAGGGGGCGGTCACCGGGGAGCTGTTTTTT.

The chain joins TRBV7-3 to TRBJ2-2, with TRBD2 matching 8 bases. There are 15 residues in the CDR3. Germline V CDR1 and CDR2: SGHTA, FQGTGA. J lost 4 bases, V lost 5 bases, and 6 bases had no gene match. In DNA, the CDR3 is TGTGCCAGCAGCGTTACCGGGACTAGCACCGGGGAGCTGTTTTTT. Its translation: CASSVTGTSTGELFF. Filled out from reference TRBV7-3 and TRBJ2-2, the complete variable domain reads GAGVSQTPSNKVTEKGKYVELRCDPISGHTALYWYRQSLGQGPEFLIYFQGTGAADDSGLPNDRFFAVRPEGSVSTLKIQRTERGDSAVYLCASSVTGTSTGELFFGEGSRLTVL.

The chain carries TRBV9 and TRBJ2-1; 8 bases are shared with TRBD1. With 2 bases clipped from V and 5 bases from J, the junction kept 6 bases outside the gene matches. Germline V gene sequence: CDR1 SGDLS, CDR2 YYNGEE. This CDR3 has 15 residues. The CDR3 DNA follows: TGTGCCAGCAGCGTCGGACAGGGTAGGGACAATGAGCAGTTCTTC. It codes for CASSVGQGRDNEQFF.

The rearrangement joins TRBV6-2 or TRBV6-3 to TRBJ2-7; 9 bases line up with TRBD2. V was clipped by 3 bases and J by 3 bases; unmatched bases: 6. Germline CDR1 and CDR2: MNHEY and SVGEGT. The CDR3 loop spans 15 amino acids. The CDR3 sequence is CASSYGASGIYEQYF. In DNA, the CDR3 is TGTGCCAGCAGTTATGGGGCTAGCGGGATCTACGAGCAGTACTTC.

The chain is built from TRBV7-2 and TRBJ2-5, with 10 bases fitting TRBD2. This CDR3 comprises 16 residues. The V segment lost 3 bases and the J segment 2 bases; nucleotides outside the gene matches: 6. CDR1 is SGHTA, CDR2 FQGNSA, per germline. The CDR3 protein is CASSFRTSGPQETQYF. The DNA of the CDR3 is TGTGCCAGCAGCTTCAGGACTAGCGGTCCTCAAGAGACCCAGTACTTC.

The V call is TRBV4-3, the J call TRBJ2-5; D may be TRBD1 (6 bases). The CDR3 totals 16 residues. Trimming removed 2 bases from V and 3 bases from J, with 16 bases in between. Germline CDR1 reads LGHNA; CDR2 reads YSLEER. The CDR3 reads CASSQQTQGREETQYF. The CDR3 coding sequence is TGCGCCAGCAGCCAACAAACCCAGGGGCGTGAAGAGACCCAGTACTTC.

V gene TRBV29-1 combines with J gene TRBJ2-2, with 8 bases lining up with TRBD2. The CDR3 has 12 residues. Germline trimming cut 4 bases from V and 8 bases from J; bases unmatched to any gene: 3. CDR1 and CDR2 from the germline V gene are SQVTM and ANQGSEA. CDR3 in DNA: TGCAGCGTTGGCGGGGGGACAGGGGAGCTGTTTTTT. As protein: CSVGGGTGELFF.

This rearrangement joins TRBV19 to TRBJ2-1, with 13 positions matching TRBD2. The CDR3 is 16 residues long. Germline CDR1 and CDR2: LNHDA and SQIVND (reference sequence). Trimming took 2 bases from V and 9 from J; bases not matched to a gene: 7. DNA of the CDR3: TGTGCCAGTAGTATACCTACTAGCGGGAGGGCCATTGAGCAGTTCTTC. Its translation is CASSIPTSGRAIEQFF.

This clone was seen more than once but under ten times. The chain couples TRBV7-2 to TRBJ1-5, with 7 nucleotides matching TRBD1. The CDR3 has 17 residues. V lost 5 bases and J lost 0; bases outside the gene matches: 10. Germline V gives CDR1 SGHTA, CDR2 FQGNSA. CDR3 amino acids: CASSPGGSYFSNQPQHF. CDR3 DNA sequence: TGTGCCAGCAGCCCAGGGGGTTCTTACTTTAGCAATCAGCCCCAGCATTTT.

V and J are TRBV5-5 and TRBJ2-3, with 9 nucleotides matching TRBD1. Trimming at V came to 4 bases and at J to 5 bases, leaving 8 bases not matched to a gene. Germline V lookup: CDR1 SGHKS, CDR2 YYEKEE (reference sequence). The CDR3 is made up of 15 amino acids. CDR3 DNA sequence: TGTGCCAGCAGCCTCACAGGGGGCAGCTTAGATACGCAGTATTTT. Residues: CASSLTGGSLDTQYF.

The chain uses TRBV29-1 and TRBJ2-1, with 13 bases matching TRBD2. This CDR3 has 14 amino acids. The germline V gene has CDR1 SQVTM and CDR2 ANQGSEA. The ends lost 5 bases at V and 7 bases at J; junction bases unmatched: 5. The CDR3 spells CSVRTSGRINEQFF. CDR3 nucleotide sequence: TGCAGCGTTCGGACTAGCGGGAGAATAAATGAGCAGTTCTTC.

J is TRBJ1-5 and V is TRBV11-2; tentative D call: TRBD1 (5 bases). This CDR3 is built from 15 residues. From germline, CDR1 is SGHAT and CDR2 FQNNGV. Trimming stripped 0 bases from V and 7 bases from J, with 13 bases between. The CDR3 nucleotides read TGTGCCAGCAGCTTAGATGGGGGGTCGTGGCAGCCCCAGCATTTT. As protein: CASSLDGGSWQPQHF.

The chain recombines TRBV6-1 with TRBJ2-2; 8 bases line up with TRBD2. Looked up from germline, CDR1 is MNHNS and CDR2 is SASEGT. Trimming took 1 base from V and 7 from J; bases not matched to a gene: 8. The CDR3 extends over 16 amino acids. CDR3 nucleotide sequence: TGTGCCAGCAGTGAAGGGACTATGCGGGAGGTCGGGGAGCTGTTTTTT. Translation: CASSEGTMREVGELFF.

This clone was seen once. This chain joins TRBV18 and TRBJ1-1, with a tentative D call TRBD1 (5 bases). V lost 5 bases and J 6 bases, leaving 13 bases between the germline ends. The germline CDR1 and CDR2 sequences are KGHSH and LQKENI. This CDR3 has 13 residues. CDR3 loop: CASSSSRGAEAFF. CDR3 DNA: TGTGCCAGCTCATCCTCCCGGGGGGCTGAAGCTTTCTTT.

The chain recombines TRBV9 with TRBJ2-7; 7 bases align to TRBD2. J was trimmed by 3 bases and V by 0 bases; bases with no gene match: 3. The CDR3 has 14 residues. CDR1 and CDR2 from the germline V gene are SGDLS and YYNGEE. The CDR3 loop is CASSVGWEGYEQYF. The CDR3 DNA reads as TGTGCCAGCAGCGTAGGTTGGGAGGGCTACGAGCAGTACTTC.

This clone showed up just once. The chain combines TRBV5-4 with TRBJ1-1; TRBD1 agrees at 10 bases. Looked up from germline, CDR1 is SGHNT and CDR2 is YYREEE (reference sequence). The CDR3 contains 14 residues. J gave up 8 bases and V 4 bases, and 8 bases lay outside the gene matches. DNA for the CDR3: TGTGCCAGCAGCCCCCGACAGGGGGCGGGAGAAGCTTTCTTT. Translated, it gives CASSPRQGAGEAFF.

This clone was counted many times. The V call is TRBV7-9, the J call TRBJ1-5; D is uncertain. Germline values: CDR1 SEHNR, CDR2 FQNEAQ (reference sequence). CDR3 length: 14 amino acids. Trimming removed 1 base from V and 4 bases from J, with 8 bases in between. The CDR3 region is CASSLGGLNQPQHF. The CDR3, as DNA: TGTGCCAGCAGCTTAGGCGGGCTGAATCAGCCCCAGCATTTT.

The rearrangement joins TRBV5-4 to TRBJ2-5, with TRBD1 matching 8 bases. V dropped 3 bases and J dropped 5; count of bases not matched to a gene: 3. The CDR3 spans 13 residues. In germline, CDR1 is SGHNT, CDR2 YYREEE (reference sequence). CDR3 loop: CASSYRGYETQYF. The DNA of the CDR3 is TGTGCCAGCAGCTACAGGGGGTACGAGACCCAGTACTTC. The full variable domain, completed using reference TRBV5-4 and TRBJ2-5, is ETGVTQSPTHLIKTRGQQVTLRCSSQSGHNTVSWYQQALGQGPQFIFQYYREEENGRGNFPPRFSGLQFPNYSSELNVNALELDDSALYLCASSYRGYETQYFGPGTRLLVL.

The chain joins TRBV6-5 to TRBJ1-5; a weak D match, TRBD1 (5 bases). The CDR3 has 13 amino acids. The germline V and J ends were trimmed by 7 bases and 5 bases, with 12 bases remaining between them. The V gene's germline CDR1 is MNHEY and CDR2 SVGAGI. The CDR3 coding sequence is TGTGCCAGCAAGAGGCGGGGGGATCAGCCCCAGCATTTT. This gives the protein CASKRRGDQPQHF.

The CDR3 is CASSVVPGVTQYF. CDR3 DNA: TGTGCCAGCAGCGTAGTACCGGGGGTTACGCAGTATTTT. The chain employs TRBV9 and TRBJ2-3; a weak D match, TRBD2 (6 bases). The CDR3 runs 13 residues. Looked up from germline, CDR1 is SGDLS and CDR2 is YYNGEE. V was pared by 0 bases and J by 8 bases, with 10 bases between.

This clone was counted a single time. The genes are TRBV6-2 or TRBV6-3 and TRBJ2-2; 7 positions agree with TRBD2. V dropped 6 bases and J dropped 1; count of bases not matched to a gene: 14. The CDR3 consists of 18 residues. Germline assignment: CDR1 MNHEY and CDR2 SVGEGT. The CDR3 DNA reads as TGTGCCAGCAGCTTAGGACTAGTCTTTGGAGGGAACACCGGGGAGCTGTTTTTT. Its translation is CASSLGLVFGGNTGELFF.

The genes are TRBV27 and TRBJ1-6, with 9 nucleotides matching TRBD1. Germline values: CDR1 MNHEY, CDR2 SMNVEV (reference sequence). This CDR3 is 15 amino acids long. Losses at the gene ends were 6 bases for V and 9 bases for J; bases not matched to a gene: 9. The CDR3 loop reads CASSVPGQGGSPLHF. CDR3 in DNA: TGTGCCAGCAGCGTACCGGGACAGGGTGGTTCACCCCTCCACTTT.

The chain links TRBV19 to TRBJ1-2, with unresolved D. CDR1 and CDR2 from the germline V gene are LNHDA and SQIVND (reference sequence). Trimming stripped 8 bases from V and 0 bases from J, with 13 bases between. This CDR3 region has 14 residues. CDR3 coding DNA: TGTGCCAGTCGCCTAAAGGAGGCTAACTATGGCTACACCTTC. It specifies CASRLKEANYGYTF.

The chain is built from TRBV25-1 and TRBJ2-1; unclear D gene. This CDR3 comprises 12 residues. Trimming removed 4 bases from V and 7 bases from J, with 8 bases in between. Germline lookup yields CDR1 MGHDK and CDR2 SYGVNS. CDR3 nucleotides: TGTGCCAGCAGTGGGTCAGTAAATGAGCAGTTCTTC. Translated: CASSGSVNEQFF.